This passage covers 13 T cell receptor beta chains from one sample sequenced in a study of OX40 agonist ivuxolimab in advanced cancers. Assay used: immunoSEQ multiplex PCR; TCRdb lists only in-frame clones, some missing. The table lists roughly 34,000 clones, around 84% of them singletons. This material consisted of CD4+ or CD8+ T cells sorted from blood, taken in a trial of the OX40 agonist ivuxolimab. The receptors shown here come from an adult with an advanced solid tumor such as melanoma, head and neck, liver or kidney cancer.

The rearrangement links TRBV7-2 to TRBJ2-2, with D tentatively TRBD2 (6 bases). Trimming took 1 base from V and 2 from J, leaving 8 bases between them. The CDR3 has 15 residues. Germline loops: CDR1 SGHTA, CDR2 FQGNSA. CDR3 nucleotides: TGTGCCAGCAGCTTAGTCGGGGGAAACACCGGGGAGCTGTTTTTT. This translates into CASSLVGGNTGELFF.

The rearrangement links TRBV5-4 to TRBJ2-7; D is unresolved. The CDR3 has 15 residues. Germline CDR1 and CDR2: SGHNT and YYREEE (reference sequence). Deletions cut 0 bases from V and 0 bases from J, with 10 bases between. For the CDR3, the DNA is TGTGCCAGCAGCTTGGGTATAGGGCCCTCCTACGAGCAGTACTTC. Its translation: CASSLGIGPSYEQYF. Complete variable domain (other parts from reference TRBV5-4 and TRBJ2-7): ETGVTQSPTHLIKTRGQQVTLRCSSQSGHNTVSWYQQALGQGPQFIFQYYREEENGRGNFPPRFSGLQFPNYSSELNVNALELDDSALYLCASSLGIGPSYEQYFGPGTRLTVT.

The rearrangement uses TRBV7-7 and TRBJ2-3; perhaps TRBD2 as D (5 bases). The CDR3 sequence is 16 residues long. Per germline, CDR1 SSHAT and CDR2 FNYEAQ (reference sequence). V lost 1 base and J lost 0, with 11 bases in between. The CDR3 region is CASSLGGISSTDTQYF. DNA of the CDR3: TGTGCCAGCAGCTTAGGAGGGATTTCCAGCACAGATACGCAGTATTTT. The full variable domain, in which reference TRBV7-7 and TRBJ2-3 provide the parts outside the CDR3, is GAGVSQSPRYKVTKRGQDVTLRCDPISSHATLYWYQQALGQGPEFLTYFNYEAQPDKSGLPSDRFSAERPEGSISTLTIQRTEQRDSAMYRCASSLGGISSTDTQYFGPGTRLTVL.

The rearrangement links TRBV27 to TRBJ2-1; 7 bases are a match to TRBD1. J gave up 14 bases and V 8 bases, and 15 bases lay outside the gene matches. Germline V gene sequence: CDR1 MNHEY, CDR2 SMNVEV (reference sequence). This CDR3 region has 13 residues. The CDR3 sequence is CASALSGTAAKFF. The CDR3 DNA is TGTGCCAGCGCCCTGAGTGGGACAGCCGCCAAGTTCTTC.

The CDR3 DNA follows: TGTGCCACCAGCGCTCTTTACAATGAGCAGTTCTTC. Translation gives CATSALYNEQFF. The chain employs TRBV15 and TRBJ2-1; no clear D. This CDR3 contains 12 residues. The ends were cut back, 5 bases at V and 4 bases at J, with 6 bases in the middle. Germline CDR1 and CDR2: LNHNV and YYDKDF (reference sequence).

The chain recombines TRBV11-2 with TRBJ2-5; D unclear. The V end lost 5 bases, the J end lost 2 bases, and 15 bases lay between the germline ends. CDR1 and CDR2 from the germline V gene are SGHAT and FQNNGV. This CDR3 region has 15 residues. DNA of the CDR3: TGTGCCAGCAGCCTGAGCTTGAGCAGTCAAGAGACCCAGTACTTC. It codes for CASSLSLSSQETQYF.

This rearrangement joins TRBV7-9 to TRBJ2-3; D not certain. V was trimmed by 5 bases and J by 1 base, leaving 7 bases between them. Germline V gives CDR1 SEHNR, CDR2 FQNEAQ (reference sequence). The CDR3 totals 13 residues. The CDR3 region is CASSLVGTDTQYF. The CDR3 coding sequence is TGTGCCAGCAGCCTAGTCGGCACAGATACGCAGTATTTT. Complete variable domain (other parts from reference TRBV7-9 and TRBJ2-3): DTGVSQNPRHKITKRGQNVTFRCDPISEHNRLYWYRQTLGQGPEFLTYFQNEAQLEKSRLLSDRFSAERPKGSFSTLEIQRTEQGDSAMYLCASSLVGTDTQYFGPGTRLTVL.

The CDR3 is CASRSEGHIQETQYF. CDR3 DNA: TGTGCCAGCCGATCAGAGGGGCACATCCAAGAGACCCAGTACTTC. The chain has TRBV27 and TRBJ2-5; D is possibly TRBD1 or TRBD2 (5 bases each). Trimming stripped 8 bases from V and 1 base from J, with 17 bases between. The CDR3 has 15 residues. Germline CDR1 is MNHEY and CDR2 is SMNVEV (reference sequence).

The V call is TRBV19, the J call TRBJ2-7, with a weak D call TRBD2 (6 bases). Germline values: CDR1 LNHDA, CDR2 SQIVND (reference sequence). V shed 5 bases and J shed 5 bases, with 7 bases lying between them. The CDR3 loop spans 11 amino acids. The CDR3 sequence: CASSGGNEQYF. CDR3 coding DNA: TGTGCCAGTAGTGGAGGGAACGAGCAGTACTTC. Filled out from reference TRBV19 and TRBJ2-7, the complete variable domain reads DGGITQSPKYLFRKEGQNVTLSCEQNLNHDAMYWYRQDPGQGLRLIYYSQIVNDFQKGDIAEGYSVSREKKESFPLTVTSAQKNPTAFYLCASSGGNEQYFGPGTRLTVT.

The chain couples TRBV27 to TRBJ2-7, with 10 bases fitting TRBD1. Germline V gene lookup returns CDR1 MNHEY and CDR2 SMNVEV (reference sequence). There are 15 residues in the CDR3. Losses at the gene ends were 6 bases for V and 6 bases for J; bases not matched to a gene: 11. In DNA, the CDR3 is TGTGCCAGCAGGACAGCCGGGACAGGGGCCCCCGAGCAGTACTTC. This encodes CASRTAGTGAPEQYF.

The rearrangement joins TRBV27 to TRBJ2-2; D possibly corresponds to TRBD2 (5 bases). The V gene's germline CDR1 is MNHEY and CDR2 SMNVEV (reference sequence). V was cut by 3 bases and J by 2 bases, with 7 bases left in between. This CDR3 region has 14 residues. Here the CDR3 reads CASSLGANTGELFF. In nucleotides, the CDR3 is TGTGCCAGCAGTTTGGGAGCTAACACCGGGGAGCTGTTTTTT.

This clone was observed once. This rearrangement joins TRBV28 to TRBJ2-3; 11 positions agree with TRBD2. The CDR3 loop spans 18 amino acids. From germline, CDR1 is MDHEN and CDR2 SYDVKM. Trimming at V came to 2 bases and at J to 0 bases, leaving 7 bases not matched to a gene. The CDR3 nucleotides are TGTGCCAGCAGTTTAATAGCGGGAGGGCCAGGTAGCACAGATACGCAGTATTTT. It yields the protein CASSLIAGGPGSTDTQYF.

As DNA, the CDR3 is TGTGCCAGCAGCCCAGGGACTAGCGGTAGATTTTTGAGCGAGCAGTACTTC. As protein: CASSPGTSGRFLSEQYF. The chain couples TRBV7-9 to TRBJ2-7, with 11 bases identical to TRBD2. V shed 5 bases, J shed 6 bases, and the junction held 15 bases outside the gene matches. The CDR3 runs 17 residues. CDR1 is SEHNR, CDR2 FQNEAQ, per germline (reference sequence).